This T cell receptor beta chain was sequenced during a study of identifying expanded T cells in peripheral blood. V lost 5 bases, J lost 2 bases, and 13 bases lay in between. The CDR3 is 15 amino acids. Germline CDR1 reads SGHTA; CDR2 reads FQGNSA. For this clone: Its antigen is currently unknown.

Study outcomes and limitations: Clone count variance between roughly 2-week samples rose with total template count.

Repertoires were generated with immunoSEQ multiplex PCR, while TCRdb's copy carries only in-frame clones and drops some. The sample includes 100,000 to 150,000 clones, more than 80% seen only once; the top ten take roughly 3.3%. Healthy donors had no documented immune events, such as infections, while sampled. The specimen sequenced was blood. This TCR was recovered from a person between 18 and 75 years old in good health. The rearrangement links TRBV7-2 to TRBJ1-3, with D perhaps matching TRBD1 (6 bases). CDR3 loop: CASSPGWGPGNTIYF. DNA for the CDR3: TGTGCCAGCAGCCCAGGGTGGGGGCCTGGAAACACCATATATTTT.